The 7 T cell receptor beta chains listed next were all sequenced from one sample in a study of CD8 T cells in Susac syndrome. The RNA input was roughly 0.45 to 1 ug, and it was reverse transcribed with random hexamers. TCRdb processed the immunoSEQ multiplex PCR reads anew with MiXCR; each CDR3 protein has one entry. The sample has tens of thousands of distinct CDR3 sequences, 95% seen once. The source material was CD8+ T cells from PBMCs. Receptors were obtained from a human donor with Susac syndrome.

The chain combines TRBV29-1 with TRBJ2-3; no firm D call. Trimming stripped 0 bases from V and 1 base from J, with 11 bases between. Germline V lookup: CDR1 SQVTM, CDR2 ANQGSEA. CDR3 size: 15 residues. CDR3 DNA: TGCAGCGTTGAAGATCTTCAATGGGGCACAGATACGCAGTATTTT. This encodes CSVEDLQWGTDTQYF.

The rearrangement joins TRBV29-1 to TRBJ2-1; TRBD1 aligns across 9 bases. Germline CDR1 SQVTM, CDR2 ANQGSEA. The CDR3 extends over 16 amino acids. After removal of 3 bases from V and 4 bases from J, the junction contained 10 bases not matched to a gene. The CDR3 nucleotides are TGCAGCGTTGACCGGACAGGGGACGTCTATTACAATGAGCAGTTCTTC. This codes for CSVDRTGDVYYNEQFF.

This clonotype was observed once. The chain links TRBV6-2 or TRBV6-3 to TRBJ2-7; TRBD2 matches 8 bases. Per germline, CDR1 MNHEY and CDR2 SVGEGT. V dropped 2 bases and J dropped 12; count of bases not matched to a gene: 18. CDR3 length equals 16 residues. CDR3 sequence (DNA): TGTGCCAGCAGTTACGCGAGCGGGAGAGGCCACTCCCCCGCGTACTTC. This gives the protein CASSYASGRGHSPAYF.

This chain joins TRBV29-1 and TRBJ1-2; perhaps TRBD1 as D (5 bases). The CDR3 is 14 residues long. The V gene's germline CDR1 is SQVTM and CDR2 ANQGSEA. Trimming removed 6 bases at V and 5 bases at J, with 19 bases between. In DNA, the CDR3 is TGCAGCGTCCAAGGGGTTATGACCGATTATGGCTACACCTTC. It is translated as CSVQGVMTDYGYTF.

This chain connects TRBV11-2 to TRBJ2-7, with D possibly TRBD2 on 5 matching bases. V shed 1 base and J shed 0 bases, with 13 bases lying between them. CDR1 is SGHAT, CDR2 FQNNGV, per germline. The length of the CDR3 is 16 residues. CDR3 DNA: TGTGCCAGCAGCTTAGGAGGGCAGCTTAGCTCCTACGAGCAGTACTTC. It codes for CASSLGGQLSSYEQYF.

V gene TRBV12-1 combines with J gene TRBJ2-5; TRBD1 is the table's D call, not checked against the DNA. TRBV12-1 is a recognized pseudogene. The CDR3 has 15 residues. CDR3 loop: CASSPRAGFRETQYF. CDR3 DNA: TGTGCCAGCAGCCCTCGGGCAGGGTTTCGAGAGACCCAGTACTTC.

CDR3 sequence: CASSRGPPPYNEQFF. In nucleotides, the CDR3 is TGTGCCAGCAGTAGAGGGCCCCCCCCGTACAATGAGCAGTTCTTC. V is TRBV3-1 and J is TRBJ2-1, with D maybe TRBD2 (5 bases). V was trimmed by 6 bases and J by 4 bases, leaving 16 bases between them. The CDR3 runs to 15 residues. CDR1 and CDR2 from the germline V gene are LGHDT and YNNKEL (reference sequence).